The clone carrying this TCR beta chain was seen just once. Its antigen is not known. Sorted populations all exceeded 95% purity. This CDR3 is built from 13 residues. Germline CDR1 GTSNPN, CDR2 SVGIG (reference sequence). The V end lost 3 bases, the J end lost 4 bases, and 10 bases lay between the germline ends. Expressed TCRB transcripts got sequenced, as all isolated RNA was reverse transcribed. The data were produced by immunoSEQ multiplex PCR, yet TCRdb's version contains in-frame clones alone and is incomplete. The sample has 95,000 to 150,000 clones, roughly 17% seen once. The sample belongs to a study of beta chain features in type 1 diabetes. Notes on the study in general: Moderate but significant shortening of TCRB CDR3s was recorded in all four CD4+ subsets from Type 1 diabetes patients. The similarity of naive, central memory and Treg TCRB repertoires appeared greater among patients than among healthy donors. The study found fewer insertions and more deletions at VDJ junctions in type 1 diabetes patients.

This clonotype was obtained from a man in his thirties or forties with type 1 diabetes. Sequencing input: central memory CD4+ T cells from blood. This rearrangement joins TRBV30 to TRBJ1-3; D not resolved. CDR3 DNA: TGTGCCTGGAGGGGTGTTGGAGGAAACACCATATATTTT. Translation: CAWRGVGGNTIYF.